A single sample gave rise to the 27 T cell receptor beta chains below, sequenced in a study of cytomegalovirus exposure and HLA in healthy donors. PCR amplification relied on 60 Vbeta primers (plus 13 Jbeta primers). TCRdb keeps only in-frame clones here, not all; method: immunoSEQ multiplex PCR. The table lists almost 200,000 clones, 70% to 80% of them singletons, with about 0.36% in the top ten. Specimen: PBMCs. These receptors all come from a male donor in good health and CMV-seropositive.

The gene calls are TRBV4-3 and TRBJ2-5, with a possible D match to TRBD1 (6 bases). Germline V gene data show CDR1 as LGHNA and CDR2 as YSLEER. The CDR3 loop spans 13 amino acids. V was trimmed by 6 bases and J by 4 bases, leaving 12 bases between them. The CDR3 loop reads CASSRSGAETQYF. CDR3 DNA sequence: TGCGCCAGCAGTCGCTCAGGGGCAGAGACCCAGTACTTC.

This clone occurred a few times. This chain uses TRBV5-1 with TRBJ2-7, with D perhaps TRBD2 (5 bases). This CDR3 is 14 amino acids long. Per germline, CDR1 SGHRS and CDR2 YFSETQ. The V and J ends lost 0 bases and 6 bases respectively, with 13 bases between them. The CDR3, as DNA: TGCGCCAGCAGCTTGGGAGGGAAACCTTTCGAGCAGTACTTC. As protein: CASSLGGKPFEQYF.

The chain couples TRBV7-6 to TRBJ1-6, with 8 bases matching TRBD1. The CDR3 runs 15 residues. V trimming: 1 base; J trimming: 5 bases; junction bases outside the gene matches: 1. Per germline, CDR1 SGHVS and CDR2 FNYEAQ. The CDR3 sequence is CASSLEGQDNSPLHF. The CDR3 nucleotides are TGTGCCAGCAGCTTAGAGGGACAGGATAATTCACCCCTCCACTTT. Based on the CDR3 plus reference TRBV7-6 and TRBJ1-6, the full variable domain is GAGVSQSPRYKVTKRGQDVALRCDPISGHVSLYWYRQALGQGPEFLTYFNYEAQQDKSGLPNDRFSAERPEGSISTLTIQRTEQRDSAMYRCASSLEGQDNSPLHFGNGTRLTVT.

This clone was seen a handful of times. This rearrangement joins TRBV19 to TRBJ2-5; 9 bases align to TRBD1. The CDR3 has 14 amino acids. With V trimmed by 5 bases and J by 4 bases, 5 bases remained unmatched. CDR1 LNHDA and CDR2 SQIVND come from the germline V gene (reference sequence). Written as DNA, the CDR3 is TGTGCCAGTAGTCCAGGACAGGGGAGAGAGACCCAGTACTTC. Translation gives CASSPGQGRETQYF.

The V call is TRBV7-2, the J call TRBJ2-7; D perhaps matches TRBD2 (5 bases). Germline-derived CDR1 and CDR2 are SGHTA and FQGNSA. The CDR3 extends over 14 amino acids. The V end was cut by 5 bases, the J end by 0 bases, with 11 bases between. Here the CDR3 DNA reads TGTGCCAGCAGCGTGGACTCGAGCTCCTACGAGCAGTACTTC. It is translated as CASSVDSSSYEQYF.

CDR3 sequence (DNA): TGCGCCAGCAGTCAATGGACGACAGGGAATCAGGCTGGGGCCAACGTCCTGACTTTC. Its translation is CASSQWTTGNQAGANVLTF. This chain joins TRBV23-1 and TRBJ2-6; 7 positions agree with TRBD1. TRBV23-1 belongs to the ORF category, with a function that is uncertain. Unmatched junction bases numbered 11, after V lost 1 base and J lost 2 bases. There are 19 residues in the CDR3.

The chain links TRBV4-3 to TRBJ2-1; no definite D call. The CDR3 spans 13 residues. Germline CDR1 and CDR2: LGHNA and YSLEER. The V and J ends lost 5 bases and 4 bases respectively, with 9 bases between them. CDR3 region: CASSLGRYNEQFF. CDR3 DNA: TGCGCCAGCAGCTTGGGCCGTTACAATGAGCAGTTCTTC.

The table lists this clone with a few counts. The chain uses TRBV16 and TRBJ1-4; 9 positions agree with TRBD1. The CDR3 is 14 amino acids. V gave up 2 bases and J gave up 5 bases; unmatched junction bases: 0. CDR1 is KGHSY and CDR2 is FQNENV in the germline V gene. The CDR3 loop is CASSQGTGNEKLFF. CDR3 DNA: TGTGCCAGCAGCCAAGGGACAGGGAATGAAAAACTGTTTTTT. Based on the CDR3 plus reference TRBV16 and TRBJ1-4, the full variable domain is GEEVAQTPKHLVRGEGQKAKLYCAPIKGHSYVFWYQQVLKNEFKFLISFQNENVFDETGMPKERFSAKCLPNSPCSLEIQATKLEDSAVYFCASSQGTGNEKLFFGSGTQLSVL.

The chain uses TRBV18 and TRBJ2-1, with 11 bases identical to TRBD2. After removal of 6 bases from V and 1 base from J, the junction contained 14 bases not matched to a gene. Germline V gene lookup returns CDR1 KGHSH and CDR2 LQKENI. The CDR3 spans 19 residues. Here the CDR3 reads CASSERPVLAGVSYNEQFF. The CDR3 region has the DNA TGTGCCAGCTCGGAGAGACCGGTACTAGCGGGAGTTTCCTACAATGAGCAGTTCTTC.

CDR3 sequence: CASSRGTRSTDTQYF. The CDR3 nucleotides read TGTGCCAGCAGCCGCGGGACTAGGTCCACAGATACGCAGTATTTT. This chain joins TRBV7-3 and TRBJ2-3; TRBD2 matches 8 bases. The CDR3 has 15 amino acids. Germline CDR1 and CDR2: SGHTA and FQGTGA. Losses at the gene ends were 5 bases for V and 2 bases for J; bases not matched to a gene: 6.

The chain has TRBV19 and TRBJ1-5; D call uncertain. Germline V gene data show CDR1 as LNHDA and CDR2 as SQIVND (reference sequence). V lost 1 base and J 6 bases, leaving 7 bases between the germline ends. The CDR3 has 13 amino acids. DNA of the CDR3: TGTGCCAGTAGTATAGTGGGCAGTCAGCCCCAGCATTTT. This gives the protein CASSIVGSQPQHF.

The chain has TRBV5-1 and TRBJ2-1, with 12 positions matching TRBD2. The V and J ends lost 4 bases and 8 bases, in that order; junction bases with no gene match: 7. The CDR3 is 15 amino acids. The germline V gene encodes CDR1 SGHRS and CDR2 YFSETQ. The CDR3 sequence: CASSNPSGGADEQFF. CDR3 nucleotides: TGCGCCAGCAGCAACCCTAGCGGGGGGGCTGATGAGCAGTTCTTC.

The chain uses TRBV2 and TRBJ1-1, with 7 positions matching TRBD1. Germline values: CDR1 SNHLY, CDR2 FYNNEI. This CDR3 region has 12 residues. After removal of 6 bases from V and 3 bases from J, the junction contained 1 base not matched to a gene. This CDR3 is CASRTGDTEAFF. CDR3 nucleotides: TGTGCCAGCAGAACAGGGGACACTGAAGCTTTCTTT.

There are a few counts of this clone. The chain employs TRBV18 and TRBJ1-1; 10 bases are shared with TRBD1. This CDR3 spans 14 amino acids. CDR1 and CDR2 (germline): KGHSH, LQKENI. The trim removed 2 bases at V and 4 bases at J, leaving 1 base unmatched. The CDR3: CASSPGQGGTEAFF. The CDR3 DNA sequence: TGTGCCAGCTCACCAGGACAGGGGGGCACTGAAGCTTTCTTT.

The gene calls are TRBV5-4 and TRBJ2-3; maybe TRBD1 (6 bases). This CDR3 is built from 15 residues. The V gene's germline CDR1 is SGHNT and CDR2 YYREEE (reference sequence). The ends were cut back, 4 bases at V and 1 base at J, with 13 bases in the middle. Written as DNA, the CDR3 is TGTGCCAGCAGCGGAAGGGGGACGGGCACAGATACGCAGTATTTT. Translating gives CASSGRGTGTDTQYF.

This chain connects TRBV6-5 to TRBJ2-7; TRBD2 matches 7 bases. From germline, CDR1 is MNHEY and CDR2 SVGAGI. V shed 5 bases and J 2 bases; nucleotides not matched to a gene: 9. The CDR3 sequence is 15 residues long. The CDR3 DNA follows: TGTGCCAGCAGTACAGAAGCGGGGAACCCCTACGAGCAGTACTTC. The encoded protein is CASSTEAGNPYEQYF.

This chain joins TRBV25-1 and TRBJ2-4, with D perhaps matching TRBD1 (7 bases). The CDR3 loop spans 15 amino acids. V lost 4 bases, J lost 5 bases, and 15 bases lay in between. From germline, CDR1 is MGHDK and CDR2 SYGVNS. This CDR3 is CASSVNRGLQNIQYF. The CDR3 coding sequence is TGTGCCAGCAGTGTCAACAGGGGACTCCAAAACATTCAGTACTTC. Looking up the rest from reference TRBV25-1 and TRBJ2-4 gives the full variable domain: EADIYQTPRYLVIGTGKKITLECSQTMGHDKMYWYQQDPGMELHLIHYSYGVNSTEKGDLSSESTVSRIRTEHFPLTLESARPSHTSQYLCASSVNRGLQNIQYFGAGTRLSVL.

The CDR3 loop reads CARLALTAYEPLHF. The DNA of the CDR3 is TGTGCCCGCCTAGCCCTGACCGCCTACGAACCCCTCCACTTT. V usage is TRBV19 and J usage is TRBJ1-6; the D is unclear. Germline V gives CDR1 LNHDA, CDR2 SQIVND (reference sequence). The length of the CDR3 is 14 residues. Between the trimmed V and J ends, which lost 11 bases and 12 bases, there was a span of 23 bases.

The chain couples TRBV19 to TRBJ1-5; no firm D call. V shed 3 bases and J shed 3 bases, with 15 bases lying between them. Germline assignment: CDR1 LNHDA and CDR2 SQIVND (reference sequence). This CDR3 contains 16 residues. CDR3 sequence reads: CASSMRQLGFNQPQHF. The CDR3 nucleotides are TGTGCCAGTAGTATGAGGCAGTTGGGTTTCAATCAGCCCCAGCATTTT.

The genes are TRBV5-1 and TRBJ1-1, with D possibly TRBD1 on 5 matching bases. The CDR3 runs to 13 residues. Germline CDR1 reads SGHRS; CDR2 reads YFSETQ. Deletions cut 3 bases from V and 5 bases from J, with 11 bases between. CDR3 DNA: TGCGCCAGCAGCTGGGGCCAAGGGACTGAAGCTTTCTTT. Residues: CASSWGQGTEAFF.

The chain uses TRBV6-6 and TRBJ2-1; TRBD2 agrees at 8 bases. The CDR3 runs 14 residues. Germline V lookup: CDR1 MNHNY, CDR2 SVGAGI (reference sequence). J lost 6 bases, V lost 6 bases, and 7 bases had no gene match. CDR3 sequence (DNA): TGTGCCAGCAGCACCACCGGGACTAGCAATGAGCAGTTCTTC. Amino acid sequence: CASSTTGTSNEQFF.

The V call is TRBV5-5, the J call TRBJ2-3, with 11 bases identical to TRBD2. CDR1 and CDR2 (germline): SGHKS, YYEKEE (reference sequence). With V trimmed by 6 bases and J by 4 bases, 7 bases remained unmatched. The CDR3 runs to 15 residues. CDR3 sequence reads: CASILLAGGADTQYF. The DNA of the CDR3 is TGTGCCAGCATTCTTTTAGCGGGAGGGGCAGATACGCAGTATTTT.

The chain is built from TRBV5-1 and TRBJ2-7, with 8 bases that match TRBD1. In germline, CDR1 is SGHRS, CDR2 YFSETQ. The length of the CDR3 is 16 residues. J gave up 6 bases and V 4 bases, and 15 bases lay outside the gene matches. CDR3 residues: CASSTTTGALSSEQYF. CDR3 DNA sequence: TGCGCCAGCAGCACAACGACAGGGGCTCTTTCGTCCGAGCAGTACTTC.

This chain connects TRBV19 to TRBJ2-7; no definite D call. V lost 7 bases to trimming and J lost 2 bases, with 12 bases between them. The CDR3 has 13 amino acids. Germline assignment: CDR1 LNHDA and CDR2 SQIVND (reference sequence). CDR3 region: CASKAAATYEQYF. The CDR3 coding sequence is TGTGCCAGTAAGGCGGCCGCAACCTACGAGCAGTACTTC.

CDR3 nucleotide sequence: TGTGCCTGGAGTGTGGGGGAGCTAGCGGCCCAAGAGACCCAGTACTTC. Encoded protein: CAWSVGELAAQETQYF. V usage is TRBV30 and J usage is TRBJ2-5; 7 nucleotides match TRBD2. Germline trimming cut 0 bases from V and 1 base from J; bases unmatched to any gene: 8. CDR3 length: 16 amino acids. CDR1 is GTSNPN, CDR2 SVGIG, per germline (reference sequence).

The V and J genes are TRBV19 and TRBJ2-7, with D perhaps TRBD2 (5 bases). This CDR3 has 13 amino acids. From germline, CDR1 is LNHDA and CDR2 SQIVND (reference sequence). Between the trimmed V and J ends, which lost 6 bases and 11 bases, there was a span of 20 bases. The CDR3 loop reads CASSRGLEGAEYF. CDR3 DNA sequence: TGTGCCAGTAGCCGCGGCCTTGAGGGAGCGGAGTACTTC. Using reference TRBV19 and TRBJ2-7 for the parts outside the CDR3, the full variable domain is DGGITQSPKYLFRKEGQNVTLSCEQNLNHDAMYWYRQDPGQGLRLIYYSQIVNDFQKGDIAEGYSVSREKKESFPLTVTSAQKNPTAFYLCASSRGLEGAEYFGPGTRLTVT.

This clone has a single count. The chain uses TRBV28 and TRBJ2-1; 10 bases line up with TRBD2. With 6 bases clipped from V and 14 bases from J, the junction kept 7 bases outside the gene matches. Germline-derived CDR1 and CDR2 are MDHEN and SYDVKM. This CDR3 has 12 residues. The CDR3 bases are TGTGCCAGCAGCCAAAGTAGCGGGAGGAAGTTCTTC. The encoded protein is CASSQSSGRKFF.